This TCR beta chain derives from a study of identical twins. Each donor was a healthy Caucasian. A universal primer binding site was introduced by template switching. The final cDNA contained unique molecular identifiers. TCRdb analysed the 5' RACE reads with MiXCR anew, one entry per CDR3 protein. The repertoire holds 240,000 or so distinct CDR3 sequences, with roughly a tenth as singletons. This clonotype was seen at least ten times. Input material: memory T cells sorted from blood. This TCR came from a middle-aged man in good health.

The CDR3 nucleotides read TGTGCCAGCAGCTTGGTAGGATGGGAATCTTTCTTT. It is translated as CASSLVGWESFF. This sequence joins TRBV5-5 and TRBJ1-1; D remains unclear. Deletions cut 0 bases from V and 12 bases from J, with 12 bases between. The germline V gene encodes CDR1 SGHKS and CDR2 YYEKEE (reference sequence). The CDR3 has 12 amino acids.